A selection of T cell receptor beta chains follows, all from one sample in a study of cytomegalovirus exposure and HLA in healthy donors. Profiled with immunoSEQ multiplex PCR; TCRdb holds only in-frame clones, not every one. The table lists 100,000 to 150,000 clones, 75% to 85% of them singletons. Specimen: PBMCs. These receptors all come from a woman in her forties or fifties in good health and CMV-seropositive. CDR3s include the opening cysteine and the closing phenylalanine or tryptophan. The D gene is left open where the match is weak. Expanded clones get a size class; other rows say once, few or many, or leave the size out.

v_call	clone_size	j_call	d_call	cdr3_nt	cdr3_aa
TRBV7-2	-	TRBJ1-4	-	TGTGCCAGCAGCTTAAGGCAGGGGAATGAAAAACTGTTTTTT	CASSLRQGNEKLFF
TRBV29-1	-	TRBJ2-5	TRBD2	TGCAGCGCCCACGGGGGGGCCACTTTCGAGACCCAGTACTTC	CSAHGGATFETQYF
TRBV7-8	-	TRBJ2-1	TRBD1	TGTGCCAGCAGCATTCGGGACAGGGCCTACAATGAGCAGTTCTTC	CASSIRDRAYNEQFF
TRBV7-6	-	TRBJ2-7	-	TGTGCCAGCAGCTTAGGGACAGGGAGGGCACCCTACGAGCAGTACTTC	CASSLGTGRAPYEQYF
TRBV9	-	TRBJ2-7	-	TGTGCCAGCAGCGTAGGCCTAGACAGTGCCGAGCAGTACTTC	CASSVGLDSAEQYF
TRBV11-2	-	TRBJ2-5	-	TGTGCCAGCAGCCGAGCCAGACAGGAGACCCAGTACTTC	CASSRARQETQYF
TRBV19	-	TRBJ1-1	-	TGTGCCAGTAGGGAGACGGCGAGCACTGAAGCTTTCTTT	CASRETASTEAFF
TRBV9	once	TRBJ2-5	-	TGTGCCAGCAGCGTAGGGGCAGACGTGGAGACCCAGTACTTC	CASSVGADVETQYF
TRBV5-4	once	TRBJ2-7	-	TGTGCCAGCAGCTTGCAAGCTATGAGCTCCTACGAGCAGTACTTC	CASSLQAMSSYEQYF
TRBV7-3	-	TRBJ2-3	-	TGTGCCAGCAGCTTAACTAGTGGGACTCGGGGGATTACGCAGTATTTT	CASSLTSGTRGITQYF
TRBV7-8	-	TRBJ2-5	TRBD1	TGTGCCAGCAGCTTACGGTCAGGGGGAGAGACCCAGTACTTC	CASSLRSGGETQYF
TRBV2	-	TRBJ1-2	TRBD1	TGTGCCTCTACTGGAAGGGGGCCTATTTATGGCTACACCTTC	CASTGRGPIYGYTF
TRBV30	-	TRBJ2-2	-	TGTGCCTGGACCCCGAGGGCACCCTACACCGGGGAGCTGTTTTTT	CAWTPRAPYTGELFF
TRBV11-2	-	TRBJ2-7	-	TGTGCCAGCAGCCAAGGAGTAGGATTCACCTACGAGCAGTACTTC	CASSQGVGFTYEQYF
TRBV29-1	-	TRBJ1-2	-	TGCAGCGCTGGGGAGCGGCCCTATGGCTACACCTTC	CSAGERPYGYTF
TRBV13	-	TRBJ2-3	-	TGTGCCAGCAGCGTGGGACTTCTCGCGTTCACAGATACGCAGTATTTT	CASSVGLLAFTDTQYF
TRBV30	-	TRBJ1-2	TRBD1	TGTGCCTGGAGTGTACCCGGACAGGGGGCGGAAGGCTACACCTTC	CAWSVPGQGAEGYTF
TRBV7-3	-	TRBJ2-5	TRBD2	TGTGCCAGCAGCTCTAGCGGGAGAATCTTAGAGACCCAGTACTTC	CASSSSGRILETQYF
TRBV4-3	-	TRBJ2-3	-	TGCGCCAGCAGCCAAGATTACCGGGCAGGGGGCACAGATACGCAGTATTTT	CASSQDYRAGGTDTQYF
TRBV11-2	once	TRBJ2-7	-	TGTGCCAGCAGCTCCATTTATAGCGTTATCTACGAGCAGTACTTC	CASSSIYSVIYEQYF
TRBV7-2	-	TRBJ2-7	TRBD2	TGTGCCAGCAGCTTAGGCCCCCAGCGGGGATCCTACGAGCAGTACTTC	CASSLGPQRGSYEQYF